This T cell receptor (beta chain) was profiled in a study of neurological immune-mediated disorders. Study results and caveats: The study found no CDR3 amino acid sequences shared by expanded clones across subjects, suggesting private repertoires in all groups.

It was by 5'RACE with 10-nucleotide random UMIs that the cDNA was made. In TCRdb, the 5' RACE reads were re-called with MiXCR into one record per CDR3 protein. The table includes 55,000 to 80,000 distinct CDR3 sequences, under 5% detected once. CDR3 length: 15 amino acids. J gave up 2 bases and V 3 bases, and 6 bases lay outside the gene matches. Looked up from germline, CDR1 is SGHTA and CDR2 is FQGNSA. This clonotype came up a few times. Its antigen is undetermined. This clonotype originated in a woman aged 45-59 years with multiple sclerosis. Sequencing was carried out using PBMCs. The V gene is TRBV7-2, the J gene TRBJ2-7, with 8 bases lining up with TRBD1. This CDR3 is CASSFYRGSTYEQYF. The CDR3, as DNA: TGTGCCAGCAGCTTCTACAGGGGGAGTACCTACGAGCAGTACTTC. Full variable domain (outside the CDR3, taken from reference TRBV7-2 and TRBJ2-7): GAGVSQSPSNKVTEKGKDVELRCDPISGHTALYWYRQSLGQGLEFLIYFQGNSAPDKSGLPSDRFSAERTGGSVSTLTIQRTQQEDSAVYLCASSFYRGSTYEQYFGPGTRLTVT.